Below are 15 T cell receptor beta chains sequenced from a single sample in a study of T cell changes during pregnancy in multiple sclerosis. Sequencing used immunoSEQ multiplex PCR; TCRdb keeps in-frame clones, though not all of them. The sample has around 78,000 clones; about nine tenths are singletons. Source: peripheral blood, taken in the third trimester of pregnancy. Receptor source: a female donor in good health, enrolled as a control in a pregnancy study.

The genes are TRBV6-1 and TRBJ2-7; a possible D gene is TRBD1 (6 bases). V lost 8 bases to trimming and J lost 3 bases, with 14 bases between them. There are 13 residues in the CDR3. The germline V gene has CDR1 MNHNS and CDR2 SASEGT. Here the CDR3 DNA reads TGTGCCAGCGACAGGTCCACTTACTACGAGCAGTACTTC. This translates into CASDRSTYYEQYF.

This chain joins TRBV5-5 and TRBJ1-2; D not certain. Per the germline V gene, CDR1 is SGHKS and CDR2 is YYEKEE (reference sequence). This CDR3 is 14 amino acids long. Trimming cost V 1 base and J 2 bases, with 9 bases left between them. Here the CDR3 DNA reads TGTGCCAGCAGCTTGAGACTTCTAAACTATGGCTACACCTTC. Residues: CASSLRLLNYGYTF.

CDR3 in DNA: TGTGCCAGCAGCCGGACAGGGTACTTTGAAGCTTTCTTT. Translation gives CASSRTGYFEAFF. V usage is TRBV28 and J usage is TRBJ1-1; 8 nucleotides line up with TRBD1. This CDR3 comprises 13 residues. The V segment lost 6 bases and the J segment 7 bases; nucleotides outside the gene matches: 7. The V gene's germline CDR1 is MDHEN and CDR2 SYDVKM.

The CDR3 DNA reads TGTGCCAGCAGTCCTAGGACAGGCGCGAACACTGAAGCTTTCTTT. This gives the protein CASSPRTGANTEAFF. J is TRBJ1-1 and V is TRBV5-5; 7 nucleotides line up with TRBD1. V trimming: 5 bases; J trimming: 1 base; junction bases outside the gene matches: 8. This CDR3 comprises 15 residues. Per germline, CDR1 SGHKS and CDR2 YYEKEE (reference sequence).

V usage is TRBV5-1 and J usage is TRBJ1-1, with 8 nucleotides matching TRBD1. The CDR3 length is 15 residues. V lost 2 bases, J lost 5 bases, and 8 bases stayed unmatched. Germline-derived CDR1 and CDR2 are SGHRS and YFSETQ. The CDR3 bases are TGCGCCAGCAGCTTCTCGGACAGGGAGGGAACTGAAGCTTTCTTT. Protein product: CASSFSDREGTEAFF.

The chain is built from TRBV25-1 and TRBJ1-3, with a possible D match to TRBD1 (6 bases). V was cut by 4 bases and J by 4 bases, with 11 bases left in between. Germline V gives CDR1 MGHDK, CDR2 SYGVNS. This CDR3 is 14 amino acids long. The CDR3 region is CASSGTAPGNTIYF. Here the CDR3 DNA reads TGTGCCAGCAGTGGGACAGCCCCCGGAAACACCATATATTTT.

The DNA for the CDR3 is TGTGCCAGCAGCTCCCAACAGGGAGTAGGAGCTTTCTTT. Protein: CASSSQQGVGAFF. The gene calls are TRBV5-4 and TRBJ1-1; a possible D gene is TRBD1 (6 bases). V was pared by 3 bases and J by 10 bases, with 16 bases between. This CDR3 comprises 13 residues. Germline loops: CDR1 SGHNT, CDR2 YYREEE (reference sequence).

The J gene is TRBJ2-7, the V gene TRBV28; D is possibly TRBD2 (5 bases). Trimming stripped 2 bases from V and 2 bases from J, with 13 bases between. Germline assignment: CDR1 MDHEN and CDR2 SYDVKM. The CDR3 has 15 amino acids. The CDR3 is CASSLEGSPTYEQYF. CDR3 sequence (DNA): TGTGCCAGCAGTTTAGAGGGCTCCCCCACCTACGAGCAGTACTTC.

The chain recombines TRBV11-3 with TRBJ2-5, with 16 bases that match TRBD2. The junction had 2 bases not matched to a gene; V was cut back by 3 bases and J by 7 bases. The CDR3 is 15 amino acids. Per germline, CDR1 SGHNT and CDR2 YENEEA. CDR3: CASSFGTSGGGTQYF. Here the CDR3 DNA reads TGTGCCAGCAGCTTTGGGACTAGCGGGGGGGGGACCCAGTACTTC.

The chain recombines TRBV29-1 with TRBJ2-7, with 7 bases fitting TRBD1. V was clipped by 5 bases and J by 7 bases; unmatched bases: 5. The CDR3 consists of 11 residues. Germline values: CDR1 SQVTM, CDR2 ANQGSEA. Written as DNA, the CDR3 is TGCAGCGTTATAGGGGGCGGAGAGCAGTACTTC. This translates into CSVIGGGEQYF.

The gene calls are TRBV7-9 and TRBJ1-2, with 7 bases matching TRBD1. Germline V gene sequence: CDR1 SEHNR, CDR2 FQNEAQ (reference sequence). The ends lost 6 bases at V and 4 bases at J; junction bases unmatched: 5. The CDR3 consists of 13 residues. The CDR3 here is CASRSGQAYGYTF. In DNA form, the CDR3 reads TGTGCCAGCAGATCAGGACAGGCCTATGGCTACACCTTC.

V gene TRBV7-2 combines with J gene TRBJ2-3; D call uncertain. Deletions cut 4 bases from V and 4 bases from J, with 6 bases between. The CDR3 extends over 12 amino acids. CDR1 SGHTA and CDR2 FQGNSA come from the germline V gene. This chain's CDR3 is CASSSLADTQYF. DNA for the CDR3: TGTGCCAGCAGCTCCTTAGCAGATACGCAGTATTTT.

V is TRBV2 and J is TRBJ1-2; perhaps TRBD1 as D (6 bases). V gave up 1 base and J gave up 5 bases, with 14 bases separating them. This CDR3 contains 15 residues. Germline V gene data show CDR1 as SNHLY and CDR2 as FYNNEI. The CDR3 here is CASSEEDEGVYGYTF. The CDR3 region has the DNA TGTGCCAGCAGTGAAGAAGATGAGGGGGTGTATGGCTACACCTTC.

V usage is TRBV11-1 and J usage is TRBJ1-2; possibly TRBD1 for D (6 bases). In germline, CDR1 is SGHAT, CDR2 FQDESV (reference sequence). This CDR3 has 14 amino acids. Trimming took 1 base from V and 6 from J, leaving 12 bases between them. CDR3 residues: CASSLERGMHGYTF. CDR3 nucleotide sequence: TGTGCCAGCAGCTTAGAAAGGGGGATGCATGGCTACACCTTC.

The rearrangement joins TRBV29-1 to TRBJ2-3; 10 bases fit TRBD2. CDR3 length: 14 amino acids. Germline V gene data show CDR1 as SQVTM and CDR2 as ANQGSEA. Unmatched junction bases numbered 8, after V lost 6 bases and J lost 5 bases. The CDR3 sequence is CSVETSGWGDTQYF. The DNA for the CDR3 is TGCAGCGTGGAGACTAGCGGGTGGGGAGATACGCAGTATTTT.